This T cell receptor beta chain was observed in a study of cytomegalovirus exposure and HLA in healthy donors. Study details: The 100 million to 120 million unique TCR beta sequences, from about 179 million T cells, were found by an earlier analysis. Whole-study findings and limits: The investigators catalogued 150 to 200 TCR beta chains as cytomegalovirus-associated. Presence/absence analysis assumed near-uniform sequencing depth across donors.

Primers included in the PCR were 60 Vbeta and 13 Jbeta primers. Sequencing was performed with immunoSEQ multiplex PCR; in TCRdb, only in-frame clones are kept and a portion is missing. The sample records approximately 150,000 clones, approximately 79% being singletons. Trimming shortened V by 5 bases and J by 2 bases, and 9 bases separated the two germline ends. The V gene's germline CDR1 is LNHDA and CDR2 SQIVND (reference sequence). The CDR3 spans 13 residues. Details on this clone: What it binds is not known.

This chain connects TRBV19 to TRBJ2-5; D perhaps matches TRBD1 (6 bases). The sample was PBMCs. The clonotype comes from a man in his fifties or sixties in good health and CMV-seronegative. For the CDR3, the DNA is TGTGCCAGTAGTGTGGACAGACAAGAGACCCAGTACTTC. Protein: CASSVDRQETQYF.